Listed here are 14 T cell receptor beta chains from one sample, sequenced in a study of memory CD4+ T cells and cytomegalovirus serostatus. The assay was immunoSEQ multiplex PCR, and TCRdb's table has in-frame clones only and misses some. Of about 52,000 clones listed, 80% to 90% were seen once; the top ten hold roughly 2%. The sort gate was single viable CD3+CD4+CD8-CD45RO+ cells for memory CD4+ T cells. Input material: memory CD4+ T cells from blood. The receptor set was obtained from an adult in good health and CMV-seropositive.

The genes are TRBV6-5 and TRBJ1-1, with 7 bases fitting TRBD1. V gave up 5 bases and J gave up 4 bases; unmatched junction bases: 4. This CDR3 has 13 residues. Germline CDR1 MNHEY, CDR2 SVGAGI. CDR3 in DNA: TGTGCCAGCAGTACCTGGACAGGCACTGAAGCTTTCTTT. Protein: CASSTWTGTEAFF.

This chain connects TRBV11-1 to TRBJ2-2; 10 nucleotides align to TRBD2. The CDR3 covers 15 residues. The J segment lost 6 bases and the V segment lost 5 bases, leaving 6 bases of the junction unmatched. Germline CDR1 is SGHAT and CDR2 is FQDESV (reference sequence). CDR3 protein: CASSPRSGGAGELFF. The CDR3 nucleotides are TGTGCCAGCAGCCCCCGAAGCGGGGGGGCCGGGGAGCTGTTTTTT.

The chain couples TRBV6-5 to TRBJ2-7; TRBD1 agrees at 7 bases. The CDR3 runs to 15 residues. In germline, CDR1 is MNHEY, CDR2 SVGAGI. V gave up 6 bases and J gave up 0 bases; unmatched junction bases: 8. The CDR3 DNA sequence: TGTGCCAGCAGCCGCCGGGACAGTCCCTCCTACGAGCAGTACTTC. Protein sequence: CASSRRDSPSYEQYF.

This clone occurred once. The gene calls are TRBV27 and TRBJ1-4; 12 nucleotides agree with TRBD1. The length of the CDR3 is 16 residues. CDR1 is MNHEY and CDR2 is SMNVEV in the germline V gene (reference sequence). J was trimmed by 6 bases and V by 6 bases; bases with no gene match: 8. The CDR3 is CASRPGTGGWDEKLFF. The CDR3 DNA reads TGTGCCAGCAGACCCGGGACAGGGGGCTGGGATGAAAAACTGTTTTTT.

The chain employs TRBV29-1 and TRBJ2-1; the match to TRBD2 covers 8 bases. The CDR3 spans 17 residues. After removal of 4 bases from V and 2 bases from J, the junction contained 13 bases not matched to a gene. Germline CDR1 and CDR2: SQVTM and ANQGSEA. The CDR3, as DNA: TGCAGCGTTGGTGGAGGGGTTAGCGGGACGGCCTACAATGAGCAGTTCTTC. Residues: CSVGGGVSGTAYNEQFF.

This clone was seen just once. The chain couples TRBV6-6 to TRBJ2-7; 8 nucleotides line up with TRBD1. V shed 6 bases and J 0 bases; nucleotides not matched to a gene: 4. The CDR3 runs to 14 residues. Per the germline V gene, CDR1 is MNHNY and CDR2 is SVGAGI (reference sequence). The CDR3: CASRGTGTSYEQYF. DNA for the CDR3: TGTGCCAGCAGGGGGACAGGTACCTCCTACGAGCAGTACTTC.

The chain has TRBV6-1 and TRBJ1-3; a weak D match, TRBD1 (6 bases). CDR3 length: 15 residues. The V and J ends lost 8 bases and 0 bases respectively, with 14 bases between them. Germline CDR1 reads MNHNS; CDR2 reads SASEGT. This CDR3 reads CASRQGLSSGNTIYF. CDR3 sequence (DNA): TGTGCCAGCCGCCAGGGGCTGAGCTCTGGAAACACCATATATTTT.

The genes are TRBV7-2 and TRBJ2-7; D is perhaps TRBD2 (6 bases). Trimming removed 2 bases from V and 7 bases from J, with 12 bases in between. Germline CDR1 is SGHTA and CDR2 is FQGNSA. The CDR3 is 13 residues long. The CDR3 sequence is CASSLRDWVEQYF. The CDR3, as DNA: TGTGCCAGCAGCTTAAGGGACTGGGTTGAGCAGTACTTC.

The chain links TRBV2 to TRBJ2-1; D could derive from TRBD1 or TRBD2 (5 bases each). The CDR3 consists of 12 residues. Per germline, CDR1 SNHLY and CDR2 FYNNEI. Trimming cost V 1 base and J 10 bases, with 8 bases left between them. CDR3 residues: CASSEGRGEQFF. In DNA form, the CDR3 reads TGTGCCAGCAGTGAAGGCCGGGGCGAGCAGTTCTTC.

The V and J genes are TRBV18 and TRBJ2-7; D not resolved. V was trimmed by 2 bases and J by 5 bases, leaving 13 bases between them. Germline loops: CDR1 KGHSH, CDR2 LQKENI. The CDR3 is made up of 14 amino acids. The CDR3 DNA reads TGTGCCAGCTCACCATCGGGCCCTAGGGACGAGCAGTACTTC. Its translation is CASSPSGPRDEQYF.

The J gene is TRBJ1-1, the V gene TRBV7-9; 8 positions match TRBD1. Looked up from germline, CDR1 is SEHNR and CDR2 is FQNEAQ (reference sequence). This CDR3 has 17 residues. Trimming at V came to 4 bases and at J to 0 bases, leaving 10 bases not matched to a gene. CDR3 coding DNA: TGTGCCAGCAGCTCGGGCCCCGGACAGGGCTTGAACACTGAAGCTTTCTTT. Translating it yields CASSSGPGQGLNTEAFF.

The V and J genes are TRBV4-1 and TRBJ2-7, with D uncertain. The CDR3 runs to 12 residues. Germline V gene sequence: CDR1 MGHRA, CDR2 YSYEKL. V was clipped by 4 bases and J by 7 bases, with 11 bases between them. The CDR3 nucleotides read TGCGCCAGCAGCCTCCCTCTGGGGGAGCAGTACTTC. This translates into CASSLPLGEQYF.

The chain joins TRBV2 to TRBJ2-5; D uncertain. The CDR3 is made up of 13 amino acids. Trimming took 4 bases from V and 4 from J, leaving 10 bases between them. The germline gives CDR1 SNHLY, CDR2 FYNNEI. CDR3: CASSGEARETQYF. CDR3 nucleotides: TGTGCCAGCAGTGGTGAGGCAAGAGAGACCCAGTACTTC.

The chain recombines TRBV4-3 with TRBJ1-3; 8 bases align to TRBD1. The V and J ends lost 2 bases and 2 bases, in that order; junction bases with no gene match: 2. CDR1 and CDR2 (germline): LGHNA, YSLEER. This CDR3 is built from 15 residues. CDR3 sequence (DNA): TGCGCCAGCAGCCAACTGACAGGGGCTGGAAACACCATATATTTT. It is translated as CASSQLTGAGNTIYF.